This is a list of T cell receptor beta chains from one sample in a study of T-cell reconstitution after alpha-beta-depleted transplantation in children. TCRdb ran MiXCR on the PCR reads and lists one entry per CDR3 protein. This table has hundreds of thousands of distinct CDR3 sequences, roughly 13% appearing once. Specimen: PBMCs, mostly from graft donor cells, collected 360 days after TCRalphabeta/CD19-depleted stem cell transplant. These receptors were collected from a male patient between 5 and 17 years old who had a stem cell transplant for acute myeloid leukemia, so the T cells may come from the graft donor. Each CDR3 is given with its conserved first and last residue. Each record gives: D gene, clone size, V gene, J gene, CDR3 DNA, CDR3 protein. A D gene is named only where the DNA matches it firmly. Size is omitted from some rows. Given values are once, few, many or a class for expanded clones.

>TRBD2|few|TRBV7-2|TRBJ2-3
TGTGCCAGCAGCTTAGCGGGGGGGACTAGCGGTCCCACAGATACGCAGTATTTT
CASSLAGGTSGPTDTQYF
>NA|NA|TRBV12-3/TRBV12-4|TRBJ1-1
TGTGCCAGCAGTTTTACACAGAACACTGAAGCTTTCTTT
CASSFTQNTEAFF
>NA|NA|TRBV28|TRBJ2-7
TGTGCCAGCAGTTTACCCCCAACAGGTCCCTACGAGCAGTACTTC
CASSLPPTGPYEQYF
>TRBD2|many|TRBV7-6|TRBJ2-3
TGTGCCAGCAGCTTATTGGCGGTAGCGGGAGGATCATCGGATACGCAGTATTTT
CASSLLAVAGGSSDTQYF
>NA|NA|TRBV20-1|TRBJ2-3
TGCAGTGCTTGGGGGGAGGGCACAGATACGCAGTATTTT
CSAWGEGTDTQYF
>NA|many|TRBV9|TRBJ2-1
TGTGCCAGCAGCGTAGCCACGAGCGGTGAGCAGTTCTTC
CASSVATSGEQFF
>NA|NA|TRBV25-1|TRBJ2-7
TGTGCCAGCAGTGATAGCTTATCCTACGAGCAGTACTTC
CASSDSLSYEQYF
>NA|few|TRBV20-1|TRBJ2-4
TGCAGTGCTCCGGATCCCCAGAACATTCAGTACTTC
CSAPDPQNIQYF
>TRBD1|NA|TRBV20-1|TRBJ1-6
TGCAGTGCTAGAGATTTTGGGACAGCTCCTAATTCACCCCTCCACTTT
CSARDFGTAPNSPLHF
>NA|NA|TRBV18|TRBJ2-5
TGTGCCAGCTCACTCTACTTGACTACTAGGCAAGAGACCCAGTACTTC
CASSLYLTTRQETQYF
>NA|NA|TRBV20-1|TRBJ1-5
TGCAGTGCTAGAGGTATGAACGACAGGAGCAATCAGCCCCAGCATTTT
CSARGMNDRSNQPQHF
>NA|NA|TRBV7-9|TRBJ2-7
TGTGCCAGCAGCTTAGCCGCTAGCAGGGAGCAGTACTTC
CASSLAASREQYF
>TRBD2|NA|TRBV7-2|TRBJ2-2
TGTGCCAGCAGCCTAACTAGCGGGAGTTACGGGGAGCTGTTTTTT
CASSLTSGSYGELFF
>TRBD2|once|TRBV20-1|TRBJ2-5
TGCAGTGTAGCGGGATATTCGTACCAAGAGACCCAGTACTTC
CSVAGYSYQETQYF
>TRBD1|once|TRBV6-2/TRBV6-3|TRBJ1-2
TGTGCCAGCAGTTACTCGGGACAGGACTATGGCTACACCTTC
CASSYSGQDYGYTF
>TRBD1|few|TRBV28|TRBJ2-3
TGTGCCAGCAGATCCGTCCGGGACAGGGGGACAGATACGCAGTATTTT
CASRSVRDRGTDTQYF
>NA|few|TRBV7-3|TRBJ1-2
TGTGCCAGCAGGAAGACCGGGGCCGTTAACTATGGCTACACCTTC
CASRKTGAVNYGYTF
>NA|few|TRBV7-9|TRBJ2-3
TGTGCCAGCAGCTTAGACCGGGAGCCCCTCACAGATACGCAGTATTTT
CASSLDREPLTDTQYF
>NA|few|TRBV10-2|TRBJ1-6
TGCGCCAGCAGTGATTTCACGGCAGTGTTTAATTCACCCCTCCACTTT
CASSDFTAVFNSPLHF
>NA|many|TRBV20-1|TRBJ2-5
TGCAGTGCTAGGCCGTGGGGTGAGACCCAGTACTTC
CSARPWGETQYF
>NA|NA|TRBV7-3|TRBJ2-1
TGTGCCAGCAGCCTCATTGGGGGACGGCCTTACAATGAGCAGTTCTTC
CASSLIGGRPYNEQFF
>TRBD2|few|TRBV7-9|TRBJ2-1
TGTGCCAGCAGCCTCCCTAGCGGGGTGGGCAATGAGCAGTTCTTC
CASSLPSGVGNEQFF
>NA|few|TRBV29-1|TRBJ2-7
TGCAGCGCCAGGGGGGAAGCGTACGAGCAGTACTTC
CSARGEAYEQYF
>TRBD1|NA|TRBV6-5|TRBJ2-7
TGTGCCAGCAGTTACTACCGGGACAGTACCTACGAGCAGTACTTC
CASSYYRDSTYEQYF
>NA|NA|TRBV5-6|TRBJ2-2
TGTGCCAGCAGCTTTGAGACCACCACCGGGGAGCTGTTTTTT
CASSFETTTGELFF
>TRBD2|few|TRBV28|TRBJ2-7
TGTGCCAGCAGAAAAAGACTAGCGCGCTATTTCTCCTACGAGCAGTACTTC
CASRKRLARYFSYEQYF
>NA|many|TRBV7-9|TRBJ1-1
TGTGCCAGCAGCCCTATGAGGGACACTGAAGCTTTCTTT
CASSPMRDTEAFF
>NA|NA|TRBV2|TRBJ2-1
TGTGCCAGCAGTGCAGGGCCCACGAACTACAATGAGCAGTTCTTC
CASSAGPTNYNEQFF